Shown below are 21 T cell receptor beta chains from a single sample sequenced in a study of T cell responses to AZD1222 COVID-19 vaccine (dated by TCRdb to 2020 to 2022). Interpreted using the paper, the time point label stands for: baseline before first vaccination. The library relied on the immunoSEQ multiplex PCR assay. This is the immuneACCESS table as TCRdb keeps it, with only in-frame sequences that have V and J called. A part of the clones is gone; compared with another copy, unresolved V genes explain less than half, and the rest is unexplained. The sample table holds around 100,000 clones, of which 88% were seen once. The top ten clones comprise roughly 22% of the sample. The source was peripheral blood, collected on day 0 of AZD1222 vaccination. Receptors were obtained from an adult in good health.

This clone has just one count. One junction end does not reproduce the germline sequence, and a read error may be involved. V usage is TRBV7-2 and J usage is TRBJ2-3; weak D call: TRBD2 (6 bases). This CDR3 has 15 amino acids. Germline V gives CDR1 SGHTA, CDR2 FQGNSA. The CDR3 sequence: CASSVAVQGTDTQYF. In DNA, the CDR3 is TGTGCCAGCAGCGTAGCGGTACAGGGCACAGATACGCAGTATTTT. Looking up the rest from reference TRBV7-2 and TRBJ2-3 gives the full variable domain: GAGVSQSPSNKVTEKGKDVELRCDPISGHTALYWYRQSLGQGLEFLIYFQGNSAPDKSGLPSDRFSAERTGGSVSTLTIQRTQQEDSAVYLCASSVAVQGTDTQYFGPGTRLTVL.

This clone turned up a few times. Written as DNA, the CDR3 is TGTGCCAGCAGTTTAGGACAGAACTATGGCTACACCTTC. It is translated as CASSLGQNYGYTF. V gene TRBV12-3 or TRBV12-4 combines with J gene TRBJ1-2; TRBD1 is a possible D gene (5 bases). V lost 1 base, J lost 2 bases, and 5 bases lay in between. The CDR3 extends over 13 amino acids.

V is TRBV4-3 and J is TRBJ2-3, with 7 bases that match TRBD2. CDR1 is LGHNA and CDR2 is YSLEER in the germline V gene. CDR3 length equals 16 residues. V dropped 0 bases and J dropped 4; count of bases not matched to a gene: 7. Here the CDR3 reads CASSQDSGGGADTQYF. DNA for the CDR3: TGCGCCAGCAGCCAAGACTCCGGCGGGGGTGCAGATACGCAGTATTTT.

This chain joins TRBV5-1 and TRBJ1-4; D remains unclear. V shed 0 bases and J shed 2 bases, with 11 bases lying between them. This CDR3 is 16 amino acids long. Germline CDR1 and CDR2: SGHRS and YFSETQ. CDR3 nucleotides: TGCGCCAGCAGCTTGGCCTTTAGTCAGACTAATGAAAAACTGTTTTTT. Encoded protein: CASSLAFSQTNEKLFF.

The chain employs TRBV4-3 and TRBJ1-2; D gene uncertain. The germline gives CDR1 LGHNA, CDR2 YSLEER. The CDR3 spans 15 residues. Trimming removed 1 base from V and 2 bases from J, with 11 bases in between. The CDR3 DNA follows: TGCGCCAGCAGCCAAGTAGCCAGTCCCAACTATGGCTACACCTTC. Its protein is CASSQVASPNYGYTF.

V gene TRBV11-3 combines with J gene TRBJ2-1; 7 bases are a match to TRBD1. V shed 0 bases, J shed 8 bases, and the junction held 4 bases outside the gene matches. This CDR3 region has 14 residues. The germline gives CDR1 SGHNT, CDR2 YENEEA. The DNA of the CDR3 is TGTGCCAGCAGCTTAGATACAGGGGACGATGAGCAGTTCTTC. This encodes CASSLDTGDDEQFF.

The CDR3 is CASFRGEITYEQYF. DNA for the CDR3: TGTGCCAGCTTTCGAGGGGAGATTACCTACGAGCAGTACTTC. The chain links TRBV2 to TRBJ2-7, with D perhaps assigned TRBD1 or TRBD2 (5 bases each). V was cut by 8 bases and J by 2 bases, with 16 bases left in between. CDR1 is SNHLY and CDR2 is FYNNEI in the germline V gene. The CDR3 loop spans 14 amino acids.

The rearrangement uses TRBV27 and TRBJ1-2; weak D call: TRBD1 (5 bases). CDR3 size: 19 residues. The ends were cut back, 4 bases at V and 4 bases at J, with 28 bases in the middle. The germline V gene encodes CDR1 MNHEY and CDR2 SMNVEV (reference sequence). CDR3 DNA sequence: TGTGCCAGCAGTTCCTCTCTGCTTACTTCAGGGTGGGACGTCTATGGCTACACCTTC. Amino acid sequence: CASSSSLLTSGWDVYGYTF.

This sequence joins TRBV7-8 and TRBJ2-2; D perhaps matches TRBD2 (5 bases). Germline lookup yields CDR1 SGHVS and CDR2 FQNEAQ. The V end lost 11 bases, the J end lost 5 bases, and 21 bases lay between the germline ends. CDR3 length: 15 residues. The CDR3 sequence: CALSFGLAQTGELFF. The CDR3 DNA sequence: TGTGCCCTCTCCTTTGGGCTAGCACAAACCGGGGAGCTGTTTTTT. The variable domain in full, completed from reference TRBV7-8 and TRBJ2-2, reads GAGVSQSPRYKVAKRGQDVALRCDPISGHVSLFWYQQALGQGPEFLTYFQNEAQLDKSGLPSDRFFAERPEGSVSTLKIQRTQQEDSAVYLCALSFGLAQTGELFFGEGSRLTVL.

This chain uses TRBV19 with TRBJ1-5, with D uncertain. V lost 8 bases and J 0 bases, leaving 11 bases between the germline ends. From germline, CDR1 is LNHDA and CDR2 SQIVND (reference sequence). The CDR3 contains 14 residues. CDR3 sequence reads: CASGRDFSNQPQHF. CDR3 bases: TGTGCCAGTGGACGGGATTTTAGCAATCAGCCCCAGCATTTT. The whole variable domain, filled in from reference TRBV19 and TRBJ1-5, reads DGGITQSPKYLFRKEGQNVTLSCEQNLNHDAMYWYRQDPGQGLRLIYYSQIVNDFQKGDIAEGYSVSREKKESFPLTVTSAQKNPTAFYLCASGRDFSNQPQHFGDGTRLSIL.

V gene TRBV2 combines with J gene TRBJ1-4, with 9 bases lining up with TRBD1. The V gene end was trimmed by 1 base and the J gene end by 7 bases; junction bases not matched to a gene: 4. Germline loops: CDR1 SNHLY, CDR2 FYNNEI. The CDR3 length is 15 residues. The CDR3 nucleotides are TGTGCCAGCAGTGAAGTACAGGGGGCCAGTGAAAAACTGTTTTTT. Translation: CASSEVQGASEKLFF. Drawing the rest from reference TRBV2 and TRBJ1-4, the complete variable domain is EPEVTQTPSHQVTQMGQEVILRCVPISNHLYFYWYRQILGQKVEFLVSFYNNEISEKSEIFDDQFSVERPDGSNFTLKIRSTKLEDSAMYFCASSEVQGASEKLFFGSGTQLSVL.

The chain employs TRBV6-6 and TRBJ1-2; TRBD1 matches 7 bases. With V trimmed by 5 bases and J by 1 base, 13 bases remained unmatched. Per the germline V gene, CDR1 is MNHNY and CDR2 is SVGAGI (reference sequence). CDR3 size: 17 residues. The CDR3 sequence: CASSQLRQGLDNYGYTF. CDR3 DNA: TGTGCCAGCAGTCAACTAAGACAGGGCTTAGATAACTATGGCTACACCTTC.

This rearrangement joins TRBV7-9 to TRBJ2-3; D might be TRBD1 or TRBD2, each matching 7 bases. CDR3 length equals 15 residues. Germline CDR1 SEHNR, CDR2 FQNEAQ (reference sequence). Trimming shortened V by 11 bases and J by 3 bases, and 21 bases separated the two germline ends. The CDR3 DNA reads TGTGCCGGACTGAGGGGGCGCGGGGGAACAGATACGCAGTATTTT. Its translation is CAGLRGRGGTDTQYF.

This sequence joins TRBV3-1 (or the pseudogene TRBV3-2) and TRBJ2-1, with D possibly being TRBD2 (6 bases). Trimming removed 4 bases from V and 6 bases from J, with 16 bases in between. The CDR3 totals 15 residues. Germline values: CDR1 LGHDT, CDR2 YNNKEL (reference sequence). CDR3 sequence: CASSLGSGVTNEQFF. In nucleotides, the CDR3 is TGTGCCAGCAGCCTAGGGTCGGGGGTTACCAATGAGCAGTTCTTC.

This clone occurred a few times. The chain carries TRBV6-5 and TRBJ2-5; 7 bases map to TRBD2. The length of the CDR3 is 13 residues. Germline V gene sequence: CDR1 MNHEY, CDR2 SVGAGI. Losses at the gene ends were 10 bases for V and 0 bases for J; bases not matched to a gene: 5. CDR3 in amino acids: CATSLADQETQYF. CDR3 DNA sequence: TGTGCCACCTCTCTAGCGGACCAAGAGACCCAGTACTTC.

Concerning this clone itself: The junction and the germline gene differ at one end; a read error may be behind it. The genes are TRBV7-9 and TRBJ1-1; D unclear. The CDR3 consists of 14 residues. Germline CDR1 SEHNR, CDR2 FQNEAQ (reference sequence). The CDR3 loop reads CASSLVGENTEAFF. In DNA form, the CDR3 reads TGTGCCAGCAGTTTAGTCGGAGAAAACACTGAAGCTTTCTTT.

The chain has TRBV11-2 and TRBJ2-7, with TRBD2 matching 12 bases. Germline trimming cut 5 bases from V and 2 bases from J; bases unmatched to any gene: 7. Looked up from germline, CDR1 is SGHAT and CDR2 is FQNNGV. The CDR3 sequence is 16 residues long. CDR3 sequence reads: CASSPHGLAGPYEQYF. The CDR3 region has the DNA TGTGCCAGCAGCCCTCACGGACTAGCGGGACCCTACGAGCAGTACTTC.

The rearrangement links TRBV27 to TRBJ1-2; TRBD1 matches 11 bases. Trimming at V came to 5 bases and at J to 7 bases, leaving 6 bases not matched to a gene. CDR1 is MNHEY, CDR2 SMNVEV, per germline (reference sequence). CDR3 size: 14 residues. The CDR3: CASSPGQGAPGYTF. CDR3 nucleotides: TGTGCCAGCAGTCCCGGACAGGGGGCTCCTGGCTACACCTTC.

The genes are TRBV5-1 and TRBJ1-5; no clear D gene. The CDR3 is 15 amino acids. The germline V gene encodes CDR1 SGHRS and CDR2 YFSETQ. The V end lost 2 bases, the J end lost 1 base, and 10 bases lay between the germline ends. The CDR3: CASSFRGESNQPQHF. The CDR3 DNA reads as TGCGCCAGCAGCTTCCGGGGAGAGAGCAATCAGCCCCAGCATTTT. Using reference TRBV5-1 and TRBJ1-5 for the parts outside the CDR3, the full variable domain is KAGVTQTPRYLIKTRGQQVTLSCSPISGHRSVSWYQQTPGQGLQFLFEYFSETQRNKGNFPGRFSGRQFSNSRSEMNVSTLELGDSALYLCASSFRGESNQPQHFGDGTRLSIL.

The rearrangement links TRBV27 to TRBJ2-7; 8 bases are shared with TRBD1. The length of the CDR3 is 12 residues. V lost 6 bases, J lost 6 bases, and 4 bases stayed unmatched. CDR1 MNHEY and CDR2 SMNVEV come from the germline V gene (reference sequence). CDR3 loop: CASSGQGSEQYF. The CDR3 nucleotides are TGTGCCAGCAGCGGACAGGGTTCCGAGCAGTACTTC.

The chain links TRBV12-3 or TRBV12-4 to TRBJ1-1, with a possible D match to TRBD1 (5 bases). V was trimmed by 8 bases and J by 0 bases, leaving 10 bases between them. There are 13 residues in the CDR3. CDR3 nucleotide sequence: TGTGCCAGCCGGGACCGTGTGAACACTGAAGCTTTCTTT. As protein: CASRDRVNTEAFF.